Below, one T cell receptor (beta chain) is given with its context. Other DNA sequences within the sample encode an identical CDR3. This CDR3 comprises 13 residues. V dropped 3 bases and J dropped 5 bases, with 10 bases sitting between them. Germline CDR1 and CDR2: KGHSH and LQKENI. A COVID-19 case was met by exposed participants within 2 weeks before study entry. This sample is drawn from a study of blood T cell repertoires in COVID-19. Study in general: Acute-phase and convalescent COVID-19 samples originated in the United States, Italy and Spain. Sources were T cells, B-cell-depleted T cells, or PBMCs; the material itself was cDNA or gDNA.

In the source study's methods: Using reference gene primer amplification, nucleated cell counts were estimated. TCRdb's copy holds only in-frame clones and misses some; the assay was immunoSEQ multiplex PCR. V and J calls and clone size follow that table, whereas D and trimming were derived from the DNA. Of some 320,000 clones in the sample, roughly nine tenths are singletons; the top ten hold 3.5% to 5%. The receptor was isolated from a woman aged 30 to 39 who had been exposed to COVID-19. The material sequenced was PBMCs or T cells enriched from blood (not recorded which). The rearrangement uses TRBV18 and TRBJ2-5, with D perhaps TRBD2 (5 bases). CDR3 sequence: CASSPGGGETQYF. For the CDR3, the DNA is TGTGCCAGCTCACCCGGTGGCGGGGAGACCCAGTACTTC.